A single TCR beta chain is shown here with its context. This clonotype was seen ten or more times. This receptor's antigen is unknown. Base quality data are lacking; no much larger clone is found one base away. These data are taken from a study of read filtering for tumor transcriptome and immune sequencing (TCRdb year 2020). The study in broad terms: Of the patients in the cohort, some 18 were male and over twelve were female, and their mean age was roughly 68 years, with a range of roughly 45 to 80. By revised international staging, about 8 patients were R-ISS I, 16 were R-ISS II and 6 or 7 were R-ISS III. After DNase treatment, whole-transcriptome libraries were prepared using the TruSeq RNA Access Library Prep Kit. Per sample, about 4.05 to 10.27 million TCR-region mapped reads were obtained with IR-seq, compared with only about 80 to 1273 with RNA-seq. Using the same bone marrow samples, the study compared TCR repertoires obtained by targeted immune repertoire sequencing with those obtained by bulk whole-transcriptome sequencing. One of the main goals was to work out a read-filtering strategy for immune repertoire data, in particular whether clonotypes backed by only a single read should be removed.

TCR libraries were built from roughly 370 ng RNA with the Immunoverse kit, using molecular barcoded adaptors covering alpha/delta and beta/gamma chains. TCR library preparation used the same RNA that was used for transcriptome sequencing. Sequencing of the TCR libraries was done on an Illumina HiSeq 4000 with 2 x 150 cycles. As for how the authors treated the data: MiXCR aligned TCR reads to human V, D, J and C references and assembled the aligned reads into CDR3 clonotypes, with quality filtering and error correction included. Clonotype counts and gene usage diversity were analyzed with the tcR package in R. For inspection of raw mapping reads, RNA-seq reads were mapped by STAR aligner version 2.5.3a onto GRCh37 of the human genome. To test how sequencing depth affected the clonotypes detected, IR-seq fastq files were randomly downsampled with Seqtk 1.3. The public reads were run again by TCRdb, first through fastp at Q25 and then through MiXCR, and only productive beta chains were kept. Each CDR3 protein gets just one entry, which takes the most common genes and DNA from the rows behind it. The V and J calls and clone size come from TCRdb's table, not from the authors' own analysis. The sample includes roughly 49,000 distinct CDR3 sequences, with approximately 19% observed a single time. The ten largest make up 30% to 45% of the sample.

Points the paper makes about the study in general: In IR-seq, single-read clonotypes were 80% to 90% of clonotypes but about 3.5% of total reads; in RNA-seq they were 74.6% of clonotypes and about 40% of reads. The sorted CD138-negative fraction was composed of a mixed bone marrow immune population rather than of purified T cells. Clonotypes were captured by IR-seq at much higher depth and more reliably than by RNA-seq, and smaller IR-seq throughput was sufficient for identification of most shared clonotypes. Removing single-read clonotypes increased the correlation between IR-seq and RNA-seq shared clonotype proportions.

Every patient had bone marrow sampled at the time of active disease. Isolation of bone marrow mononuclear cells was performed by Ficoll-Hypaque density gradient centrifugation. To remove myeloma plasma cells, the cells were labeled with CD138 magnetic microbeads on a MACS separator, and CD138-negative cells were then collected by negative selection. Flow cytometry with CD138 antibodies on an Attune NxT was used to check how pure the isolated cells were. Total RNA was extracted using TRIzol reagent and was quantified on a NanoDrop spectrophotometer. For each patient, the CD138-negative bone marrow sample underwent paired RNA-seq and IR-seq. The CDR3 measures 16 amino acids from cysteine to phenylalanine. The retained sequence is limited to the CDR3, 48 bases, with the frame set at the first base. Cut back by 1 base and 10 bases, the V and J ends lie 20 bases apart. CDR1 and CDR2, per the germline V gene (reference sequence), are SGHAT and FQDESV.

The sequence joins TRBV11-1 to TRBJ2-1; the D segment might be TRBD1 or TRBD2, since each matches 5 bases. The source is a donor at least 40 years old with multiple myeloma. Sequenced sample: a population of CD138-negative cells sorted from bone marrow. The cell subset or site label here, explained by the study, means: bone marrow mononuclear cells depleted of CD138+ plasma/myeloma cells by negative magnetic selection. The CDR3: CASSLVWGTEGTEQFF. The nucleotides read TGTGCCAGCAGCTTAGTGTGGGGGACCGAAGGAACAGAGCAGTTCTTC.